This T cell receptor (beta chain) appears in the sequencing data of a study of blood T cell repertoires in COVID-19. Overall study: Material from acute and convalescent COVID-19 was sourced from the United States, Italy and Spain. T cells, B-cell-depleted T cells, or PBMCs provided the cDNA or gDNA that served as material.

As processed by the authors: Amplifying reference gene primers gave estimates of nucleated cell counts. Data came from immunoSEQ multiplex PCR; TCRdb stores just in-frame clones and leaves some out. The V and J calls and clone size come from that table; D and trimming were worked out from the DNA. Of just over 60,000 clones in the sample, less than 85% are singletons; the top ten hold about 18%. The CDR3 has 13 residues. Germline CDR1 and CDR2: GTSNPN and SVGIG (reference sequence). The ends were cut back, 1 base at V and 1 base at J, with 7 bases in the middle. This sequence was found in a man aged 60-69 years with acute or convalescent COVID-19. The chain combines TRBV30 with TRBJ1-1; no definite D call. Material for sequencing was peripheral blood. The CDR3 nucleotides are TGTGCCTGGAGTGCCGGGTCGAACACTGAAGCTTTCTTT. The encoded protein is CAWSAGSNTEAFF.